The next 7 T cell receptor beta chains were all read from a single sample in a study of cytomegalovirus exposure and HLA in healthy donors. With 60 Vbeta and 13 Jbeta primers, the PCR was carried out. TCRdb's table, derived via immunoSEQ multiplex PCR, lists solely in-frame clones and lacks some. This sample contains about 170,000 clones. The sample was PBMCs. These receptors all come from a woman younger than 30 in good health and CMV-seropositive.

J is TRBJ2-2 and V is TRBV10-3; 9 nucleotides line up with TRBD2. CDR1 ENHRY and CDR2 SYGVKD come from the germline V gene. With 10 bases clipped from V and 4 bases from J, the junction kept 7 bases outside the gene matches. This CDR3 is 14 amino acids long. CDR3 residues: CATQAGGTTGELFF. The CDR3 DNA sequence: TGTGCCACCCAAGCGGGAGGCACCACCGGGGAGCTGTTTTTT.

Note on this clone: Other DNA sequences within the sample encode an identical CDR3. V gene TRBV6-5 combines with J gene TRBJ1-5, with TRBD1 identical over 7 bases. Germline-derived CDR1 and CDR2 are MNHEY and SVGAGI. The CDR3 contains 13 residues. J gave up 5 bases and V 6 bases, and 4 bases lay outside the gene matches. DNA of the CDR3: TGTGCCAGCAGCCGGGACAGAGATCAGCCCCAGCATTTT. Protein: CASSRDRDQPQHF.

V usage is TRBV11-3 and J usage is TRBJ2-5; 7 bases map to TRBD1. CDR3 length: 13 amino acids. With 5 bases clipped from V and 1 base from J, the junction kept 1 base outside the gene matches. Looked up from germline, CDR1 is SGHNT and CDR2 is YENEEA. This CDR3 reads CASSTGVQETQYF. The CDR3 DNA reads as TGTGCCAGCAGCACAGGGGTCCAAGAGACCCAGTACTTC.

The chain employs TRBV5-1 and TRBJ2-1; no clear D. The CDR3 runs 15 residues. Germline V gene data show CDR1 as SGHRS and CDR2 as YFSETQ. The V and J ends lost 0 bases and 0 bases respectively, with 7 bases between them. The CDR3 nucleotides are TGCGCCAGCAGCTTGGGATCGAGCTCCTACAATGAGCAGTTCTTC. As protein: CASSLGSSSYNEQFF.

V usage is TRBV7-3 and J usage is TRBJ1-6; D remains ambiguous. This CDR3 is 14 amino acids long. Trimming left V 5 bases short and J 10 bases short, with 15 bases between. CDR1 and CDR2 from the germline V gene are SGHTA and FQGTGA. The CDR3 DNA follows: TGTGCCAGCAGCCCAGGACTGCGAGGATCACCCCTCCACTTT. It translates to CASSPGLRGSPLHF.

The chain links TRBV27 to TRBJ1-5; 8 positions match TRBD1. Per the germline V gene, CDR1 is MNHEY and CDR2 is SMNVEV (reference sequence). This CDR3 is 16 amino acids long. J lost 3 bases, V lost 5 bases, and 9 bases had no gene match. CDR3 sequence: CASSHHTGGNNQPQHF. The CDR3, as DNA: TGTGCCAGCAGTCACCACACAGGGGGTAACAATCAGCCCCAGCATTTT.

The rearrangement joins TRBV6-6 to TRBJ2-5, with 7 bases identical to TRBD1. The tail of the sequence fits TRBJ2-7 better, so the J call may be wrong. This CDR3 is built from 15 residues. Germline V gene data show CDR1 as MNHNY and CDR2 as SVGAGI (reference sequence). The CDR3 DNA reads as TGTGCCAGCAGCCAACCTAGACAGGGCCTCTACGAGCAGTACTTC. It specifies CASSQPRQGLYEQYF.